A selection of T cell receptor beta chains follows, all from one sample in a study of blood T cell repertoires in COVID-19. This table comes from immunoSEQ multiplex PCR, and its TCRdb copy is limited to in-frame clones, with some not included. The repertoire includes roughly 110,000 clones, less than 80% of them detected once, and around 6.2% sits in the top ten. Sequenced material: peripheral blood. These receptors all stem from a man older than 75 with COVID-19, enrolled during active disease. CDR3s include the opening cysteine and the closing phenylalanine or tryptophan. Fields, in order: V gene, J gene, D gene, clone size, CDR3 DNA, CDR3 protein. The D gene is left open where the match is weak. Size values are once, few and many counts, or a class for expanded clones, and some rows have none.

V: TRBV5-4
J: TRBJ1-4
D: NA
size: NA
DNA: TGTGCCAGCAGCTTGGGCGTAGCAACTAATGAAAAACTGTTTTTT
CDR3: CASSLGVATNEKLFF

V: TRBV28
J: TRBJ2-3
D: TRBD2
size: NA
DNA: TGTGCCAGCAGTTTATTGCGCGGGAGGAGCACAGATACGCAGTATTTT
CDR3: CASSLLRGRSTDTQYF

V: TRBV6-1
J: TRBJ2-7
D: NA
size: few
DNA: TGTGCCAGCAGTGACAGGGTTTACGAGCAGTACTTC
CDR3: CASSDRVYEQYF

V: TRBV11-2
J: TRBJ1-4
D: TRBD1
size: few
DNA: TGTGCCAGCAGCTTACATCCCCCAGGGGGCACAACTAATGAAAAACTGTTTTTT
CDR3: CASSLHPPGGTTNEKLFF

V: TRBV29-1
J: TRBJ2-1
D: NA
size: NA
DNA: TGCAGCGTTGAGGTCGGGCGGGGAACCTACAATGAGCAGTTCTTC
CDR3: CSVEVGRGTYNEQFF

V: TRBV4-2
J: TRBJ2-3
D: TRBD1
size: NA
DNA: TGTGCCAGCAGCACAGGGGGTATGGTAGATACGCAGTATTTT
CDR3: CASSTGGMVDTQYF

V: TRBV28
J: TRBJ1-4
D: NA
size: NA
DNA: TGTGCCAGCAGCCCGGGGGGTGAAAAACTGTTTTTT
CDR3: CASSPGGEKLFF

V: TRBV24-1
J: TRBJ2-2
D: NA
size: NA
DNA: TGTGCCACCAGTCTTTCCGGGACTCGGCGAACCGGGGAGCTGTTTTTT
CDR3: CATSLSGTRRTGELFF

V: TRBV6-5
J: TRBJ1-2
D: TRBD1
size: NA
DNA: TGTGCCAGTGGGACAGGGAACTATGGCTACACCTTC
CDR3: CASGTGNYGYTF

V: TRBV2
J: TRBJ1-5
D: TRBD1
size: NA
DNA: TGTGCCAGCAGTGCGAGTACCGGGACAGGTGATAATCAGCCCCAGCATTTT
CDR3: CASSASTGTGDNQPQHF

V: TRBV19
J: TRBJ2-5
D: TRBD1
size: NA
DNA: TGTGCCAGTAGTCCCAGGACAGGGAAAGAGACCCAGTACTTC
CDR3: CASSPRTGKETQYF

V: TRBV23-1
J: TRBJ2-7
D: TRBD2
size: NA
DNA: TGCGCCAGCAGTCACTTTATCGGCGGGACTACCTACGAGCAGTACTTC
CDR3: CASSHFIGGTTYEQYF

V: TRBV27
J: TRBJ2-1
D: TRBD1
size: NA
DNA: TGTGCCAGCAGTCCGCGGGACAGGGTCACAAGTGAGTTCTTC
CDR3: CASSPRDRVTSEFF

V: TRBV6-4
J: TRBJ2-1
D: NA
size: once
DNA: TGTGCCAGCAGTGTCGGGGAGGCCTACAATGAGCAGTTCTTC
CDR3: CASSVGEAYNEQFF

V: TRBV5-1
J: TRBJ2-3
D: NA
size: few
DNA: TGCGCCAGCAGCTCCTTAGCGGAAGCAGATACGCAGTATTTT
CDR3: CASSSLAEADTQYF

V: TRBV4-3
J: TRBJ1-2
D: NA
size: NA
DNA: TGCGCCAGCAGCCAAGAGACATCGACTAACTATGGCTACACCTTC
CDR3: CASSQETSTNYGYTF

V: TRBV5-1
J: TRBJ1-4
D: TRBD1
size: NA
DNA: TGCGCCAGCAGCATCGGGACAGGGGGTTTTAGTGAAAAACTGTTTTTT
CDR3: CASSIGTGGFSEKLFF

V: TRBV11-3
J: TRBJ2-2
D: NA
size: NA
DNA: TGTGCCAGCAGCTTGGGGCGAACAGGGAAGCGCACCGGGGAGCTGTTTTTT
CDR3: CASSLGRTGKRTGELFF

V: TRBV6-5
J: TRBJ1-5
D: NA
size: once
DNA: TGTGCCAGCAGCCCGGGGGGGGGCGGGCAGCCCCAGCATTTT
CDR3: CASSPGGGGQPQHF

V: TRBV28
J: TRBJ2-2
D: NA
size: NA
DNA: TGTGCCAGTGGGGGTGCGGGGGCGGTAAGCACCGGGGAGCTGTTTTTT
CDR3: CASGGAGAVSTGELFF

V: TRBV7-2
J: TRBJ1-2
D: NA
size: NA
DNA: TGTGCCAGCAGCTTTGGTGGAACCGGCGGGATAAGCTACACCTTC
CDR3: CASSFGGTGGISYTF

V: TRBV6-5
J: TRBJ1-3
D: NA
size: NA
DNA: TGTGCCAGCAGTTCCTACTCTGGAAACACCATATATTTT
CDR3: CASSSYSGNTIYF

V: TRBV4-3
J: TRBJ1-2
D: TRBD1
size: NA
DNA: TGCGCCAGCAGCCAAGATCGGACAGGGAAAAGGGTGAACTTC
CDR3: CASSQDRTGKRVNF

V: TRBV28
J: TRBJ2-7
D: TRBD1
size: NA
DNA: TGTGCCAGCAGTATAACAGGGGGATTCGACGAGCAGTACTTC
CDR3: CASSITGGFDEQYF

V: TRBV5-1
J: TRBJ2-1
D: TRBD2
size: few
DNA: TGCGCCAGCAGACCCGGACTAGCGGAGTGGAGTGAGCAGTTCTTC
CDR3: CASRPGLAEWSEQFF

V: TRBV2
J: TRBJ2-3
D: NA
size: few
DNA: TGTGCCAGCAGGGACTACGTGGGCACAGATACGCAGTATTTT
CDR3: CASRDYVGTDTQYF

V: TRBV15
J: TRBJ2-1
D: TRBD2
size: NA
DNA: TGTGCCACCAGCAGAGGAGGAGCGGGAGGGCTCCTTAATGAGCAGTTCTTC
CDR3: CATSRGGAGGLLNEQFF

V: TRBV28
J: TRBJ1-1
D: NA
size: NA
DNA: TGTGCCAGCTCCTATATCGCTGAAGCTTTCTTT
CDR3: CASSYIAEAFF

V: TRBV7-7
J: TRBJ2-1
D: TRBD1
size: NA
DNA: TGTGCTAGCAGCCCCGGGACAGGTACATACAATGAGCAGTTCTTC
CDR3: CASSPGTGTYNEQFF

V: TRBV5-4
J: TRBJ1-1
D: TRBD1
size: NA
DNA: TGTGCCAGCAGCAGTACAGGGGGGGACACTGAAGCTTTCTTT
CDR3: CASSSTGGDTEAFF

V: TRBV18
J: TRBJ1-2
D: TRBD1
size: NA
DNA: TGTGCCAGCTCACCGGGGACAGATTATGGCTACACCTTC
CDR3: CASSPGTDYGYTF

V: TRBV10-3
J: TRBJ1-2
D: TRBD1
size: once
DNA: TGTGCCATCAGGCCACAGGGGCCGATATATGGCTACACCTTC
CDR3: CAIRPQGPIYGYTF

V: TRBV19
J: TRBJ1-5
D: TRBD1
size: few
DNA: TGTGCCAGTACCGAGGACAGGAGCCCAGGGCAGCCCCAGCATTTT
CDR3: CASTEDRSPGQPQHF

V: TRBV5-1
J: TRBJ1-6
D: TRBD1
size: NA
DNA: TGCGCCAGCAGCTTGGAGGGGGCAAACTCACCCCTCCACTTT
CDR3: CASSLEGANSPLHF

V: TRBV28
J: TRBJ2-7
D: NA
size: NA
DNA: TGTGCCAGCAGTTTTGTAGGCGGCTCCTACGAGCAGTACTTC
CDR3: CASSFVGGSYEQYF

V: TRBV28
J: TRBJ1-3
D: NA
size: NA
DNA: TGTGCCAGCAGCGTCTCGGTGGTTCAATTTGGAAACACCATATATTTT
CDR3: CASSVSVVQFGNTIYF

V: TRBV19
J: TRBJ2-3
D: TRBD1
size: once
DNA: TGTGCCAGTAGTCCCTCCGGGACAGGGGTTGCAGATACGCAGTATTTT
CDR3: CASSPSGTGVADTQYF

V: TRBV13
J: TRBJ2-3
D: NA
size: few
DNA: TGTGCCAGCAGCCACTACCGGAAGGATTTTTTCACAGATACGCAGTATTTT
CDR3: CASSHYRKDFFTDTQYF

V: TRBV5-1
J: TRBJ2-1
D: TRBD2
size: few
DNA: TGCGCCAGCAGCTTGGGACCGGGACTAGCGGGATCATTCGTCAATGAGCAGTTCTTC
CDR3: CASSLGPGLAGSFVNEQFF

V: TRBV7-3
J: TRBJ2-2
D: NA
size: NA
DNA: TGTGCCAGCAGCTTAGGCGGCAGCTACACCGGGGAGCTGTTTTTT
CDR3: CASSLGGSYTGELFF

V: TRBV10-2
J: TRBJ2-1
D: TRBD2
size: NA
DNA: TGCGCCAGCAGTGAGACTAGCGGGATACGGAATGAGCAGTTCTTC
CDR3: CASSETSGIRNEQFF

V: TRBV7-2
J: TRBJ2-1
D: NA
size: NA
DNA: TGTGCCAGCAGCCCAGAGGGTGAGGGAGAGGGCTACAATGAGCAGTTCTTC
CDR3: CASSPEGEGEGYNEQFF

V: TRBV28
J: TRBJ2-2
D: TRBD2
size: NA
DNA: TGTGCCAGCAGGGGGCCCAGCGGGAGGGTAAACACCGGGGAGCTGTTTTTT
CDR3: CASRGPSGRVNTGELFF